This TCR beta chain stems from a study of T cell responses to AZD1222 COVID-19 vaccine. Study-level results: Among those given AZD1222, only 5 to 7 were seropositive at baseline.

The CDR3 has 15 amino acids. The germline gives CDR1 SGHAT, CDR2 FQNNGV. V lost 1 base and J lost 1, with 10 bases in between. Concerning this clone itself: Its antigen remains unidentified.

Profiled with immunoSEQ multiplex PCR; TCRdb holds only in-frame clones, not every one. This table has 55,000 to 65,000 clones, about 88% appearing once. The sample in question was peripheral blood, obtained 28 days after the second AZD1222 dose. V gene TRBV11-2 combines with J gene TRBJ1-1; tentatively, D is TRBD1 (5 bases). The origin of this receptor is an adult who received the AZD1222 COVID-19 vaccine. CDR3 DNA: TGTGCCAGCAGCTTAGGACCGGGGCAGAACACTGAAGCTTTCTTT. Amino acids: CASSLGPGQNTEAFF.